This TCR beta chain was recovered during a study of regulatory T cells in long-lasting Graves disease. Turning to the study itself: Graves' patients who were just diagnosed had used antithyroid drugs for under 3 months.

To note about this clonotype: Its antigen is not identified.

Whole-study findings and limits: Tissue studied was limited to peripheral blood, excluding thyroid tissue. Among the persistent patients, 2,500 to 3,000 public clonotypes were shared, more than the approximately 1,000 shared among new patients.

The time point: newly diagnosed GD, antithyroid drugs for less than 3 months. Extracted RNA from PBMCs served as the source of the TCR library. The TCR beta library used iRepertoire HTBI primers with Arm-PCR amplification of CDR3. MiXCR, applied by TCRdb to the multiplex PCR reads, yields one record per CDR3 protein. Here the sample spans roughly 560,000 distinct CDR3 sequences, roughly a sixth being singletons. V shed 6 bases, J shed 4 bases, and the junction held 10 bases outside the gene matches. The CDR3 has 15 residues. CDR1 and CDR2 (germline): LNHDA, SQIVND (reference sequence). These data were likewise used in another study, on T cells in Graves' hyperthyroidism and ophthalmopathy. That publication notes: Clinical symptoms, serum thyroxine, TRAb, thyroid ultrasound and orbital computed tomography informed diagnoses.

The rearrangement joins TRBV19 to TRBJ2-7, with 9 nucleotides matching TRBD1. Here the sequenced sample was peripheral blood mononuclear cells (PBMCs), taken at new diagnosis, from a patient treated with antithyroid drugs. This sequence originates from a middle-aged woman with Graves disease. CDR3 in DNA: TGTGCCAGTAGATCCTCACAGGGGGCTCTATACGAGCAGTACTTC. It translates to CASRSSQGALYEQYF.